Presented here are 16 T cell receptor beta chains from one specimen sequenced in a study of PD-L1 blockade in urothelial cancer. Assay used: immunoSEQ multiplex PCR; TCRdb lists only in-frame clones, some missing. This sample carries 70,000 or so clones, less than 90% of them seen once, and the ten largest clones take around 4.7%. Sequences were derived from PBMCs, sampled around atezolizumab (anti-PD-L1) treatment. Every receptor here comes from a man aged 65 to 85 with urothelial cancer.

The genes are TRBV2 and TRBJ1-2; 8 positions match TRBD1. The V gene's germline CDR1 is SNHLY and CDR2 FYNNEI. The CDR3 has 13 residues. The J segment lost 8 bases and the V segment lost 2 bases, leaving 4 bases of the junction unmatched. CDR3 sequence (DNA): TGTGCCAGCAGTGAATCAGGGGGCGCCGGCTACACCTTC. Amino acid sequence: CASSESGGAGYTF.

The chain has TRBV11-2 and TRBJ2-7; 8 nucleotides align to TRBD2. Unmatched junction bases numbered 9, after V lost 5 bases and J lost 3 bases. Germline assignment: CDR1 SGHAT and CDR2 FQNNGV. The CDR3 totals 15 residues. The CDR3 protein is CASSQFGGADYEQYF. CDR3 coding DNA: TGTGCCAGCAGCCAATTCGGGGGGGCTGACTACGAGCAGTACTTC.

The chain combines TRBV18 with TRBJ2-3, with 10 bases fitting TRBD2. CDR3 length: 16 amino acids. V lost 3 bases to trimming and J lost 0 bases; unmatched junction nucleotides: 3. CDR1 KGHSH and CDR2 LQKENI come from the germline V gene. As DNA, the CDR3 is TGTGCCAGCTCACCTGGGACTAGCGTCAGCACAGATACGCAGTATTTT. It codes for CASSPGTSVSTDTQYF.

This chain joins TRBV6-1 and TRBJ1-2; 7 nucleotides agree with TRBD1. Per germline, CDR1 MNHNS and CDR2 SASEGT. This CDR3 comprises 12 residues. V lost 6 bases, J lost 12 bases, and 10 bases stayed unmatched. The CDR3: CASSPGTASDTF. Here the CDR3 DNA reads TGTGCCAGCAGCCCCGGGACAGCCTCGGACACCTTC.

The chain recombines TRBV19 with TRBJ1-1; perhaps TRBD1 as D (5 bases). Germline CDR1 and CDR2: LNHDA and SQIVND (reference sequence). The CDR3 extends over 14 amino acids. The ends were cut back, 9 bases at V and 4 bases at J, with 18 bases in the middle. The CDR3 nucleotides are TGTGCCAGCATCGCCGGCAGGGCGAGCACTGAAGCTTTCTTT. It codes for CASIAGRASTEAFF.

V usage is TRBV6-1 and J usage is TRBJ2-5, with 13 bases matching TRBD2. V gave up 4 bases and J gave up 2 bases; unmatched junction bases: 4. The germline V gene encodes CDR1 MNHNS and CDR2 SASEGT. The CDR3 totals 16 residues. The CDR3 DNA is TGTGCCAGCAGTGGTTCGGGACTAGCGGGACAAGAGACCCAGTACTTC. Its protein is CASSGSGLAGQETQYF.

This clone turned up a few times. The chain recombines TRBV19 with TRBJ1-1; 8 bases line up with TRBD1. V was clipped by 9 bases and J by 5 bases; unmatched bases: 8. The CDR3 sequence is 13 residues long. CDR1 and CDR2 from the germline V gene are LNHDA and SQIVND (reference sequence). This CDR3 is CASRVTGGTEAFF. As DNA, the CDR3 is TGTGCCAGCAGAGTCACAGGGGGAACTGAAGCTTTCTTT.

This chain joins TRBV6-6 and TRBJ1-1, with TRBD1 matching 7 bases. Losses at the gene ends were 0 bases for V and 0 bases for J; bases not matched to a gene: 4. CDR1 and CDR2 (germline): MNHNY, SVGAGI (reference sequence). The CDR3 is 16 residues long. CDR3 nucleotide sequence: TGTGCCAGCAGTTACTCCGAGACAGGGATGAACACTGAAGCTTTCTTT. Translating it yields CASSYSETGMNTEAFF.

CDR3 loop: CASTQVGYEQYF. The CDR3 nucleotides read TGTGCCAGCACGCAGGTTGGCTACGAGCAGTACTTC. The rearrangement uses TRBV6-6 and TRBJ2-7; no definite D call. The CDR3 runs to 12 residues. Germline V gives CDR1 MNHNY, CDR2 SVGAGI (reference sequence). Trimming stripped 7 bases from V and 3 bases from J, with 10 bases between.

The chain uses TRBV4-2 and TRBJ1-1; D is unclear. Germline lookup yields CDR1 LGHNA and CDR2 YNFKEQ. The CDR3 extends over 15 amino acids. V was trimmed by 0 bases and J by 2 bases, leaving 10 bases between them. The CDR3 sequence is CASSQDPGYNTEAFF. CDR3 DNA: TGTGCCAGCAGCCAAGATCCGGGGTATAACACTGAAGCTTTCTTT.

The V and J genes are TRBV5-4 and TRBJ2-6; no clear D. This CDR3 spans 15 amino acids. The germline V and J ends were trimmed by 0 bases and 2 bases, with 6 bases remaining between them. In germline, CDR1 is SGHNT, CDR2 YYREEE (reference sequence). CDR3 protein: CASSLGTPGANVLTF. The CDR3 DNA reads TGTGCCAGCAGCTTGGGTACACCTGGGGCCAACGTCCTGACTTTC.

This clone was seen once. The chain has TRBV28 and TRBJ2-7, with 8 nucleotides matching TRBD1. This CDR3 has 12 amino acids. Trimming removed 5 bases from V and 9 bases from J; junction bases left unmatched: 6. The germline V gene has CDR1 MDHEN and CDR2 SYDVKM. CDR3 bases: TGTGCCAGCAGTCAAACAACAGGGGGGCAGTACTTC. Protein product: CASSQTTGGQYF.

The CDR3 DNA is TGTGCCAGCAGCTTAGCCGGGACTAGCGGCTTCCTGGTTGGGGCCTACAATGAGCAGTTCTTC. It encodes CASSLAGTSGFLVGAYNEQFF. The chain is built from TRBV7-6 and TRBJ2-1, with 11 bases lining up with TRBD2. Germline V lookup: CDR1 SGHVS, CDR2 FNYEAQ. V was pared by 0 bases and J by 2 bases, with 15 bases of the junction left unmatched. The CDR3 is made up of 21 amino acids.

This clone was picked up one time. The rearrangement uses TRBV10-3 and TRBJ2-7, with 12 bases lining up with TRBD2. The CDR3 consists of 19 residues. The V segment lost 10 bases and the J segment 0 bases; nucleotides outside the gene matches: 19. CDR1 is ENHRY, CDR2 SYGVKD, per germline. CDR3 residues: CATALRTSGIGGTSYEQYF. In nucleotides, the CDR3 is TGTGCCACCGCCCTCAGGACTAGCGGGATAGGAGGGACCTCCTACGAGCAGTACTTC.

The chain is built from TRBV2 and TRBJ2-1, with 7 bases aligning to TRBD2. Germline V gene lookup returns CDR1 SNHLY and CDR2 FYNNEI. V lost 8 bases to trimming and J lost 2 bases; unmatched junction nucleotides: 3. This CDR3 comprises 13 residues. This CDR3 is CASGGSPYNEQFF. For the CDR3, the DNA is TGTGCCAGCGGCGGGAGCCCCTACAATGAGCAGTTCTTC.

A single count supports this clone. CDR3 protein: CASSLYPGWPEQFF. In DNA form, the CDR3 reads TGTGCCAGCAGTTTATACCCAGGGTGGCCTGAGCAGTTCTTC. The chain joins TRBV27 to TRBJ2-1; D is possibly TRBD1 (5 bases). Trimming pared 1 base from V and 9 bases from J, leaving 13 bases between. CDR3 length: 14 amino acids. Germline-derived CDR1 and CDR2 are MNHEY and SMNVEV (reference sequence).